This T cell receptor beta chain was documented in a study of response to subunit inactivated influenza vaccine. This CDR3 has 14 residues. Germline assignment: CDR1 MGHRA and CDR2 YSYEKL. V was clipped by 0 bases and J by 6 bases, with 11 bases between them. This clonotype was observed a handful of times. What it binds is unknown. TCRdb fed the RT-PCR reads into MiXCR, producing one record per CDR3 protein. Among roughly 700,000 distinct CDR3 sequences listed, approximately 13% were seen once. Study-wide results and caveats: Few additional T cells are recruited per seasonal influenza vaccination, authors suggested.

This clonotype originated in a man aged 45 to 65 who received an inactivated influenza vaccine. This material consisted of PBMCs from blood, taken 14 to 15 days before vaccination. V is TRBV4-1 and J is TRBJ1-2; a weak D match, TRBD1 (6 bases). The CDR3 bases are TGCGCCAGCAGCCAAGACCCGGCAGGGGATGGCTACACCTTC. It translates to CASSQDPAGDGYTF.